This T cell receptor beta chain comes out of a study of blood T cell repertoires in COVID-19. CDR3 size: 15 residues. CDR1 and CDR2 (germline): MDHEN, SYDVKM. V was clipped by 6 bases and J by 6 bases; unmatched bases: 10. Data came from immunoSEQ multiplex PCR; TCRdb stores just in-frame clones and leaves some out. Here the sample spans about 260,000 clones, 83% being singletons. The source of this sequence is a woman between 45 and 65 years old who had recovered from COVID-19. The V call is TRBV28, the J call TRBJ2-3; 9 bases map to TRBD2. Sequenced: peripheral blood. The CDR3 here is CASSLKRGARDTQYF. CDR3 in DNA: TGTGCCAGCAGCCTTAAGCGGGGGGCCAGGGATACGCAGTATTTT.